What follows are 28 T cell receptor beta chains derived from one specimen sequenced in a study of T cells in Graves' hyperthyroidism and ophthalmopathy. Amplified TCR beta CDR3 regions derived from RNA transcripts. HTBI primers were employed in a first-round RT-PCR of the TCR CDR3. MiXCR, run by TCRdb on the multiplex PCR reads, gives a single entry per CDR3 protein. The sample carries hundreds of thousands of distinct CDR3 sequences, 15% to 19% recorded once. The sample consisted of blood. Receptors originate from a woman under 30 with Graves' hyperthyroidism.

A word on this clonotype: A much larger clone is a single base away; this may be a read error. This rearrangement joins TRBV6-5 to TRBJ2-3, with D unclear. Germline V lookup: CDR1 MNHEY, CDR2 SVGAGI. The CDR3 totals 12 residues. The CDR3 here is CVSSSVGDTQYF. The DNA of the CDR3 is TGTGTCAGCAGTTCCGTGGGAGATACGCAGTATTTT.

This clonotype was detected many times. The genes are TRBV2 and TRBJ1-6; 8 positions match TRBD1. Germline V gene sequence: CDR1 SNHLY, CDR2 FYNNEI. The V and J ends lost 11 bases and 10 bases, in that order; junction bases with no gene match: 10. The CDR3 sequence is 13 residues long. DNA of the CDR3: TGTGCCGGGGCTCAACAGGGGGGATCACCCCTCCACTTT. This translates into CAGAQQGGSPLHF.

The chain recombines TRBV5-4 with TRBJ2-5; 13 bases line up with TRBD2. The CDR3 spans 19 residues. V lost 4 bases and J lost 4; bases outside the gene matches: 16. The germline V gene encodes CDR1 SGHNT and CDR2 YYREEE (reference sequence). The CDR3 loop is CASSEGLAGWNFGRETQYF. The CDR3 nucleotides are TGTGCCAGCAGCGAGGGACTAGCGGGATGGAATTTCGGGCGAGAGACCCAGTACTTC.

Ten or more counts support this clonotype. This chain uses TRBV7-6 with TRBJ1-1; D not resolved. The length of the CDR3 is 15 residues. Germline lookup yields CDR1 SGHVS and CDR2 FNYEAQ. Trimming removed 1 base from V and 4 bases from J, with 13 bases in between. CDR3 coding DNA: TGTGCCAGCAGCTTAGTGATCCGGAGGTTCACTGAAGCTTTCTTT. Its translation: CASSLVIRRFTEAFF.

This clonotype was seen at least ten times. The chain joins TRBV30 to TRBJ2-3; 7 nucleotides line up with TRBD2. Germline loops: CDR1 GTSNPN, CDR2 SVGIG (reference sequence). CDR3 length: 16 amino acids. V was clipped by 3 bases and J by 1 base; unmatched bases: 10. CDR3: CAWSNPGLAGTDTQYF. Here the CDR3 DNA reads TGTGCCTGGAGCAACCCGGGGCTAGCGGGCACAGATACGCAGTATTTT.

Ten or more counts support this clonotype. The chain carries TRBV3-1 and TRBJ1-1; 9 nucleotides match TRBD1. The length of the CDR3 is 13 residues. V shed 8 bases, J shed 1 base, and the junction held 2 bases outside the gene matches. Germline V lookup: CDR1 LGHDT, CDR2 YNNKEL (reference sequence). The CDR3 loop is CASEGQGNTEAFF. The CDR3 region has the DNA TGTGCCAGCGAGGGACAGGGGAACACTGAAGCTTTCTTT. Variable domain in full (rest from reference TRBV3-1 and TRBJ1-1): DTAVSQTPKYLVTQMGNDKSIKCEQNLGHDTMYWYKQDSKKFLKIMFSYNNKELIINETVPNRFSPKSPDKAHLNLHINSLELGDSAVYFCASEGQGNTEAFFGQGTRLTVV.

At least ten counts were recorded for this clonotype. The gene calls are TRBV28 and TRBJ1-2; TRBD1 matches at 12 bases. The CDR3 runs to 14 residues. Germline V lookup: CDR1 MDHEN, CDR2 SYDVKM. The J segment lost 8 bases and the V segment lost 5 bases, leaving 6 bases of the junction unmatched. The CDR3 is CASSPPGQGAGYTF. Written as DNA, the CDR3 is TGTGCCAGCAGTCCACCGGGACAGGGGGCCGGCTACACCTTC.

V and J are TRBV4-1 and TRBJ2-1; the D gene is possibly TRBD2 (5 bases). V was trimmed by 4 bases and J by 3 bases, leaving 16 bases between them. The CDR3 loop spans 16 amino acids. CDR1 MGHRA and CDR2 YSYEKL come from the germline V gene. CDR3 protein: CASSRERAKLYNEQFF. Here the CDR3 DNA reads TGCGCCAGCAGCCGCGAGAGGGCCAAGCTCTACAATGAGCAGTTCTTC.

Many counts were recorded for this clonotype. The CDR3 nucleotides are TGTGCCAGCAGCCGAAAGCTGGCTTCGCTGTCAAATGAGCAGTTCTTC. Translated, it gives CASSRKLASLSNEQFF. This chain links TRBV3-1 with TRBJ2-1; D gene ambiguous. With 4 bases removed from V and 7 bases from J, the gap between germline ends came to 20 bases. This CDR3 has 16 residues. The V gene's germline CDR1 is LGHDT and CDR2 YNNKEL (reference sequence).

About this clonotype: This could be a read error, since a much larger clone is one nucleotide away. The CDR3 protein is CASSLVALNTGELLF. As DNA, the CDR3 is TGCGCCAGCAGCTTGGTAGCTTTGAACACCGGGGAGCTGCTTTTT. The chain is built from TRBV5-1 and TRBJ2-2; TRBD2 is a possible D gene (5 bases). CDR3 size: 15 residues. From germline, CDR1 is SGHRS and CDR2 YFSETQ.

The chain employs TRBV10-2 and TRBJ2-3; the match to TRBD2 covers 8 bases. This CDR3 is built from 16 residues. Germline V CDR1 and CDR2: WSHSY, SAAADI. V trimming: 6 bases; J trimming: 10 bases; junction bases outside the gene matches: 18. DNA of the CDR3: TGCGCCAGCAGCCCCGGGACTAGAGGAGGAGGGAATGCGCAGTATTTT. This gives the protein CASSPGTRGGGNAQYF.

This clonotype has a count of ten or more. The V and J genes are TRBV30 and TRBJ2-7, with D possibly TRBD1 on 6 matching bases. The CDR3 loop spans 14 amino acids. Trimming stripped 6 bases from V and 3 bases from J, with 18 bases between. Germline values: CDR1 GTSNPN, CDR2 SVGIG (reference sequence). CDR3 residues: CACSGTPIDYEQYF. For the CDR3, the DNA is TGTGCCTGTTCCGGGACACCCATCGACTACGAGCAGTACTTC. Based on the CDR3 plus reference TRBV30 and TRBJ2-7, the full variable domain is SQTIHQWPATLVQPVGSPLSLECTVEGTSNPNLYWYRQAAGRGLQLLFYSVGIGQISSEVPQNLSASRPQDRQFILSSKKLLLSDSGFYLCACSGTPIDYEQYFGPGTRLTVT.

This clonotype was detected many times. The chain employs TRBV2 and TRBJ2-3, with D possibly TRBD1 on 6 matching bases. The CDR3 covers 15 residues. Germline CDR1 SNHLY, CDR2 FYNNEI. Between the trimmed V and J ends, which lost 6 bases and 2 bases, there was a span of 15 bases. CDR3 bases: TGTGCCAGCAGCTTACAGGGAGCCCTCACAGATACGCAGTATTTT. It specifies CASSLQGALTDTQYF.

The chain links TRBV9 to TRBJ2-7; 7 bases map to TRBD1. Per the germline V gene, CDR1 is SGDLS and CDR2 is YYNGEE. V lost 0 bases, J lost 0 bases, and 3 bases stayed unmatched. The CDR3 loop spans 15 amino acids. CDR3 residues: CASSVGTGYSYEQYF. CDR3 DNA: TGTGCCAGCAGCGTAGGGACAGGATACTCCTACGAGCAGTACTTC. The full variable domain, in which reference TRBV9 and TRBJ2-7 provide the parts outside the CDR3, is DSGVTQTPKHLITATGQRVTLRCSPRSGDLSVYWYQQSLDQGLQFLIQYYNGEERAKGNILERFSAQQFPDLHSELNLSSLELGDSALYFCASSVGTGYSYEQYFGPGTRLTVT.

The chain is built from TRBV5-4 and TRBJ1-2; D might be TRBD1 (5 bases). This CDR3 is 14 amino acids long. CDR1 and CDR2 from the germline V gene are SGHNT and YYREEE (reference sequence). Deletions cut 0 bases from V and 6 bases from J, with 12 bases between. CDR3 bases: TGTGCCAGCAGCTTGGAGGGCCAGGGAAATGGCTACACCTTC. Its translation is CASSLEGQGNGYTF. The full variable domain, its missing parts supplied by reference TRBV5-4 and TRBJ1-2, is ETGVTQSPTHLIKTRGQQVTLRCSSQSGHNTVSWYQQALGQGPQFIFQYYREEENGRGNFPPRFSGLQFPNYSSELNVNALELDDSALYLCASSLEGQGNGYTFGSGTRLTVV.

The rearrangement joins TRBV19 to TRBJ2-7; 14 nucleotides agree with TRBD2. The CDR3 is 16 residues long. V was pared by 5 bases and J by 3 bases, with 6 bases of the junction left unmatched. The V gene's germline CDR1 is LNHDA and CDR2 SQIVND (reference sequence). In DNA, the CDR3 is TGTGCCAGTAGTGATTTGGGACTAGCGGGAGACTACGAGCAGTACTTC. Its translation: CASSDLGLAGDYEQYF.

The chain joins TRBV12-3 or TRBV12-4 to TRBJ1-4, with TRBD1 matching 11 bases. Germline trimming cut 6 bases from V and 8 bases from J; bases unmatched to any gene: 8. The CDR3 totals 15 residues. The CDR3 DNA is TGTGCCAGCAGCCCGACATGGACAGGGGGCGAAAAACTGTTTTTT. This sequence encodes CASSPTWTGGEKLFF.

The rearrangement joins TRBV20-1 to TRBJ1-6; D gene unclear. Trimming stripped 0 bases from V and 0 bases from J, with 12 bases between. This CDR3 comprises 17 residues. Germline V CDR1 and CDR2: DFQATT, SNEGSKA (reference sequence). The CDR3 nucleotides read TGCAGTGCTAGAGACCGGACGGAGCGCTCCTATAATTCACCCCTCCACTTT. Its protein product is CSARDRTERSYNSPLHF.

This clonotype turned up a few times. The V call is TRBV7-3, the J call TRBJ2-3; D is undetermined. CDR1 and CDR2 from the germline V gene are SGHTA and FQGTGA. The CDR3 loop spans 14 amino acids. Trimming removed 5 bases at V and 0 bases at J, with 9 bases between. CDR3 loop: CASSPEGSTDTQYF. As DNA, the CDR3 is TGTGCCAGCAGCCCAGAAGGGAGCACAGATACGCAGTATTTT. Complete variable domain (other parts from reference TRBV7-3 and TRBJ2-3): GAGVSQTPSNKVTEKGKYVELRCDPISGHTALYWYRQSLGQGPEFLIYFQGTGAADDSGLPNDRFFAVRPEGSVSTLKIQRTERGDSAVYLCASSPEGSTDTQYFGPGTRLTVL.

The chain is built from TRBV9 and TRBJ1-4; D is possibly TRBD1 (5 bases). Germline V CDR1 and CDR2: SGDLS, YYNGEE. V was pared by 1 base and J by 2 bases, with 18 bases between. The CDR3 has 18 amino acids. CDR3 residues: CASSVKGSGWVTNEKLFF. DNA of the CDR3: TGTGCCAGCAGCGTAAAGGGGTCCGGGTGGGTGACTAATGAAAAACTGTTTTTT.

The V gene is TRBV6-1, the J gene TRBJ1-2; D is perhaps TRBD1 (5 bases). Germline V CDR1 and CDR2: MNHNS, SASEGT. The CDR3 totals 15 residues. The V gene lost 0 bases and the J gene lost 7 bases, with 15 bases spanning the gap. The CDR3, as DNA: TGTGCCAGCAGTGAAGCGCTCGAGGGGTCGGGTGGCTACACCTTC. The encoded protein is CASSEALEGSGGYTF.

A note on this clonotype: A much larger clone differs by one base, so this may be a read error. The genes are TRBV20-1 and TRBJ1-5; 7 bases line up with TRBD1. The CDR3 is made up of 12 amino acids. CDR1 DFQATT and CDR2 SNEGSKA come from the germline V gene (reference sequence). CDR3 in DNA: TGCGGTGCGAAGGAGGGGGCTCAGCCCCAGCATTTT. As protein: CGAKEGAQPQHF.

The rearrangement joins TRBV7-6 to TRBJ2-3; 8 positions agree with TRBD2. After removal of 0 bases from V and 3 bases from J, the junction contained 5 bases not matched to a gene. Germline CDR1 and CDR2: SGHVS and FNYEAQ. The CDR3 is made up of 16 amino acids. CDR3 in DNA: TGTGCCAGCAGCTTAGCGTTCGGGGGGGCAACAGATACGCAGTATTTT. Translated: CASSLAFGGATDTQYF.

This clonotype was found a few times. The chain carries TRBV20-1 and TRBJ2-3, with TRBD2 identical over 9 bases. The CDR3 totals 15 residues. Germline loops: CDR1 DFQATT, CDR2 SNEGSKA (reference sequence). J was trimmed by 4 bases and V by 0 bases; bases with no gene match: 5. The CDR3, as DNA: TGCAGTGCTAGAGATCTGGGCGGGGGGGCAGATACGCAGTATTTT. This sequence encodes CSARDLGGGADTQYF.

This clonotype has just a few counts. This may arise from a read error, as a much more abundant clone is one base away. This CDR3 is CAWGHSEAQYF. The CDR3 DNA reads as TGTGCCTGGGGTCATTCGGAGGCCCAGTACTTC. This rearrangement joins TRBV30 to TRBJ2-5; maybe TRBD2 (5 bases). V lost 5 bases to trimming and J lost 9 bases, with 13 bases between them. The CDR3 is 11 residues long. In germline, CDR1 is GTSNPN, CDR2 SVGIG (reference sequence).

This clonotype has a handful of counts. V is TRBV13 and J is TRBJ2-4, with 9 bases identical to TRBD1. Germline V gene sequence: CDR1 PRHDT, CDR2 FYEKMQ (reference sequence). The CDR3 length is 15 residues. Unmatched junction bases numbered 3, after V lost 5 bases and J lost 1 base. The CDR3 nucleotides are TGTGCCAGCAGCCACAGGGGGCGGGCCAAAAACATTCAGTACTTC. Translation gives CASSHRGRAKNIQYF.

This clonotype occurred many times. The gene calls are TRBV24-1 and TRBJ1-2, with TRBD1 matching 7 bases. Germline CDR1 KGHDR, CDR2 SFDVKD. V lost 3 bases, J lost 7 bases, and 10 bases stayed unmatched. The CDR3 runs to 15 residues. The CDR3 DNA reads TGTGCCACCAGTGATACCGGGACAGCCGCTCGTGGCTACACCTTC. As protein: CATSDTGTAARGYTF.

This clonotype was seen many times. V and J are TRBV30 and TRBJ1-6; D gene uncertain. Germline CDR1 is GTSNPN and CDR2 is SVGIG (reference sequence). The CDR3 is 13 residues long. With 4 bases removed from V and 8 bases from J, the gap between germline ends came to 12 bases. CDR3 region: CAWTLGVHSPLHF. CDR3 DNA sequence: TGTGCCTGGACACTCGGGGTACATTCACCCCTCCACTTT. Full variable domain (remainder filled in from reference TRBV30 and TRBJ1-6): SQTIHQWPATLVQPVGSPLSLECTVEGTSNPNLYWYRQAAGRGLQLLFYSVGIGQISSEVPQNLSASRPQDRQFILSSKKLLLSDSGFYLCAWTLGVHSPLHFGNGTRLTVT.